This T cell receptor beta chain was observed in a study of blood T cell repertoires in COVID-19. V shed 8 bases and J shed 1 base, with 11 bases lying between them. Germline V lookup: CDR1 LNHDA, CDR2 SQIVND (reference sequence). The length of the CDR3 is 13 residues. The assay was immunoSEQ multiplex PCR, and TCRdb's table has in-frame clones only and misses some. The sample holds 300,000 to 450,000 clones; roughly nine tenths are singletons and the top ten take 3%. The chain combines TRBV19 with TRBJ1-1, with TRBD1 as a possible D gene (6 bases). The TCR was taken from a woman in her 30s with COVID-19, enrolled during active disease. The sequenced sample was peripheral blood. The CDR3 reads CASGRQENTEAFF. The CDR3, as DNA: TGTGCCAGTGGAAGACAGGAGAACACTGAAGCTTTCTTT.